The present T cell receptor (beta chain) was sequenced within a study of early T cells in non-severe SARS-CoV-2 infection. V was shortened by 5 bases and J by 4 bases, with 12 bases between the two germline ends. Per the germline V gene, CDR1 is LNHDA and CDR2 is SQIVND (reference sequence). This CDR3 comprises 13 residues. TCRdb redid the calling of the 5' RACE reads with MiXCR, one entry per CDR3 protein. Among tens of thousands of distinct CDR3 sequences listed, 4.9% were seen once. A word on this clonotype: A single base separates this from a much larger clone, so it may be a read error.

The receptor was isolated from an adult who was a healthcare worker with PCR-confirmed SARS-CoV-2 infection or an uninfected control (not recorded which). Sequencing was carried out using whole blood. V is TRBV19 and J is TRBJ2-7; D is unclear. This chain's CDR3 is CASSPTAIYEQYF. CDR3 in DNA: TGTGCCAGTAGTCCTACTGCTATTTACGAGCAGTACTTC.